This T cell receptor beta chain stems from a study of metastatic and nonmetastatic thyroid tumors. On the study more broadly: It was across blood and tumor or nodule tissue from malignant and benign thyroid patients that repertoires were compared. Study findings and constraints: Relative to benign nodules, malignant thyroid tumors were reportedly characterized by significantly elevated TCR beta diversity in blood and tumor.

None of the patients had undergone any treatment ahead of thyroid surgery. This clone came up a few times. Antigen unknown. CDR1 and CDR2 (germline): MNHNS, SASEGT. Trimming took 10 bases from V and 4 from J, leaving 16 bases between them. The CDR3 covers 13 residues. TCRdb re-clonotyped the PCR reads through MiXCR. The sample lists some 28,000 clones, around 20% seen once, with around two fifths in the top ten. The receptor comes from a female donor with papillary thyroid cancer or a benign thyroid nodule (not recorded which). Some clones in this sample may be carry-over from other donors' samples. This chain links TRBV6-1 with TRBJ2-5, with D possibly called TRBD1 or TRBD2 (5 bases each). Sequences were obtained from blood. The CDR3 nucleotides read TGTGCCACCCAGCCCCCAGGGAGAGAGACCCAGTACTTC. It translates to CATQPPGRETQYF.